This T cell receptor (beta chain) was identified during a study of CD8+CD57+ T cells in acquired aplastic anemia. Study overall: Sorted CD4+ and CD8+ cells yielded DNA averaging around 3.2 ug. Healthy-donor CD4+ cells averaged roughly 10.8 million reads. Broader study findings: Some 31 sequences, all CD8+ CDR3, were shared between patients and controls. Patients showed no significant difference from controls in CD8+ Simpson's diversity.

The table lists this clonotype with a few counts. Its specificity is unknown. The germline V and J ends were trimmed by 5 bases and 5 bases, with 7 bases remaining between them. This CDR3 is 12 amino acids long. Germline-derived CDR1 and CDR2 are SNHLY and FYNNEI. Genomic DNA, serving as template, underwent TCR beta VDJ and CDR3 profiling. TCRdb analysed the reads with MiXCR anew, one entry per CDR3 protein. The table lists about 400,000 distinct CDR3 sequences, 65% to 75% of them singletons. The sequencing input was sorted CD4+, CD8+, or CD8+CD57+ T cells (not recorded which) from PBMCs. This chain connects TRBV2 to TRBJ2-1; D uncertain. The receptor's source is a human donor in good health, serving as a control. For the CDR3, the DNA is TGTGCCAGCAGTAACGGCCACAATGAGCAGTTCTTC. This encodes CASSNGHNEQFF.